Shown below are 17 T cell receptor beta chains from a single sample sequenced in a study of Ad26.COV2.S vaccination and SARS-CoV-2 variants. TCRdb keeps only in-frame clones here, not all; method: immunoSEQ multiplex PCR. This sample yields 350,000 to 450,000 clones, of which 83% are seen a single time; approximately 7.8% belongs to the top ten. The treatment: 15 to 20 received Ad26.COV2.S at low or high dose, single or two shots; five or six received placebo; per-sample allocation not given. Samples came from day 63 after the first vaccine or placebo injection. The source material was peripheral blood, sampled in a trial of Ad26.COV2.S vaccine versus placebo. The origin of the receptors is a person between 18 and 59 years old who received the Ad26.COV2.S COVID-19 vaccine or a placebo.

This clone was found once. The CDR3: CASSLGGNMGYTF. Here the CDR3 DNA reads TGTGCCAGCAGCTTAGGTGGGAATATGGGCTACACCTTC. This sequence joins TRBV7-2 and TRBJ1-2, with D unresolved. Between the trimmed V and J ends, which lost 1 base and 8 bases, there was a span of 11 bases. Germline V gene lookup returns CDR1 SGHTA and CDR2 FQGNSA. This CDR3 comprises 13 residues.

The gene calls are TRBV3-1 (or the pseudogene TRBV3-2) and TRBJ2-5; D not certain. V lost 6 bases and J lost 4, with 15 bases in between. This CDR3 comprises 14 residues. The germline CDR1 and CDR2 sequences are LGHDT and YNNKEL (reference sequence). CDR3 bases: TGTGCCAGCAGGGGCACGGCCGGCGGAGAGACCCAGTACTTC. Its translation: CASRGTAGGETQYF.

V usage is TRBV19 and J usage is TRBJ2-3; D remains unclear. The CDR3 extends over 13 amino acids. Germline-derived CDR1 and CDR2 are LNHDA and SQIVND (reference sequence). The V end was cut by 4 bases, the J end by 0 bases, with 5 bases between. CDR3 coding DNA: TGTGCCAGTAGTACCCTAAGCACAGATACGCAGTATTTT. It codes for CASSTLSTDTQYF.

The chain recombines TRBV10-2 with TRBJ1-2; D is uncertain. The CDR3 is made up of 16 amino acids. The germline gives CDR1 WSHSY, CDR2 SAAADI. Trimming stripped 2 bases from V and 5 bases from J, with 18 bases between. The CDR3 here is CASSEGGEGFGYGYTF. CDR3 nucleotides: TGCGCCAGCAGTGAGGGCGGGGAAGGGTTTGGATATGGCTACACCTTC.

This chain joins TRBV14 and TRBJ1-2, with D uncertain. Trimming took off 5 bases at V and 7 bases at J, with 20 bases between the two ends. Looked up from germline, CDR1 is SGHDN and CDR2 is FVKESK. The length of the CDR3 is 15 residues. The CDR3 reads CASSSWSARMGGYTF. The CDR3 DNA reads TGTGCCAGCAGCTCTTGGTCCGCCCGGATGGGTGGCTACACCTTC.

This clone was seen only once. The chain links TRBV6-5 to TRBJ2-5, with D perhaps matching TRBD1 (5 bases). V lost 2 bases, J lost 2 bases, and 9 bases lay in between. Looked up from germline, CDR1 is MNHEY and CDR2 is SVGAGI. The CDR3 totals 14 residues. The CDR3 loop reads CASSYGRTQETQYF. In DNA, the CDR3 is TGTGCCAGCAGTTACGGGCGGACACAAGAGACCCAGTACTTC.

This clone has just a few counts. The V gene is TRBV16, the J gene TRBJ1-6; TRBD1 agrees at 8 bases. The germline CDR1 and CDR2 sequences are KGHSY and FQNENV. The junction had 5 bases not matched to a gene; V was cut back by 0 bases and J by 10 bases. CDR3 length equals 15 residues. The CDR3 DNA reads TGTGCCAGCAGCCAATCAGCAGGGGGCAACTCACCCCTCCACTTT. As protein: CASSQSAGGNSPLHF.

The chain carries TRBV13 and TRBJ2-7, with D perhaps TRBD2 (6 bases). The germline V gene encodes CDR1 PRHDT and CDR2 FYEKMQ (reference sequence). The CDR3 is made up of 15 amino acids. V dropped 8 bases and J dropped 5 bases, with 22 bases sitting between them. The CDR3 DNA follows: TGTGCCAGCGGCCGTGGGAGGAGCCTTTTCCACGAGCAGTACTTC. Amino acid sequence: CASGRGRSLFHEQYF.

The chain has TRBV18 and TRBJ2-5, with no clear D. Germline CDR1 reads KGHSH; CDR2 reads LQKENI. The CDR3 contains 13 residues. V was clipped by 3 bases and J by 4 bases, with 9 bases between them. Here the CDR3 DNA reads TGTGCCAGCTCACCTGCCCCCGGAGAGACCCAGTACTTC. Translation: CASSPAPGETQYF.

V usage is TRBV14 and J usage is TRBJ2-7, with 8 bases lining up with TRBD1. With V trimmed by 0 bases and J by 6 bases, 10 bases remained unmatched. The CDR3 runs to 16 residues. Germline V gives CDR1 SGHDN, CDR2 FVKESK. The CDR3 protein is CASSQDHRGIPREQYF. In DNA, the CDR3 is TGTGCCAGCAGCCAAGATCACAGGGGGATACCGCGCGAGCAGTACTTC.

The gene calls are TRBV2 and TRBJ1-2; no reliable D call. V lost 6 bases to trimming and J lost 4 bases, with 9 bases between them. This CDR3 has 12 amino acids. Germline lookup yields CDR1 SNHLY and CDR2 FYNNEI. The DNA for the CDR3 is TGTGCCAGCAGCGAGACCGGCTATGGCTACACCTTC. It specifies CASSETGYGYTF.

V gene TRBV7-2 combines with J gene TRBJ1-1, with D possibly matching TRBD1 (6 bases). V shed 5 bases and J shed 4 bases, with 14 bases lying between them. The CDR3 has 14 amino acids. Germline CDR1 and CDR2: SGHTA and FQGNSA. CDR3 coding DNA: TGTGCCAGCAGCCCGAGACAGGACCTCACTGAAGCTTTCTTT. Its protein product is CASSPRQDLTEAFF.

The DNA for the CDR3 is TGCGGGTCGACAGATACGCAGTATTTT. It is translated as CGSTDTQYF. The chain employs TRBV23-1 and TRBJ2-3; D uncertain. TRBV23-1 is known as an ORF, though its function is uncertain. The CDR3 has 9 residues.

This rearrangement joins TRBV5-4 to TRBJ2-7, with D perhaps TRBD1 (6 bases). The V end lost 2 bases, the J end lost 3 bases, and 15 bases lay between the germline ends. There are 15 residues in the CDR3. The germline CDR1 and CDR2 sequences are SGHNT and YYREEE (reference sequence). In nucleotides, the CDR3 is TGTGCCAGCAGCTTAGGTACAGGGAGTTACTACGAGCAGTACTTC. This encodes CASSLGTGSYYEQYF.

The chain has TRBV5-1 and TRBJ1-2; D uncertain. V lost 4 bases to trimming and J lost 8 bases, with 18 bases between them. This CDR3 region has 14 residues. Germline V gene data show CDR1 as SGHRS and CDR2 as YFSETQ. The CDR3: CASSPLAGSSGYTF. In DNA, the CDR3 is TGCGCCAGCAGCCCACTCGCTGGTAGCAGCGGCTACACCTTC.

The gene calls are TRBV11-2 and TRBJ2-2, with a weak D call TRBD1 (6 bases). This CDR3 is 14 amino acids long. The V gene lost 5 bases and the J gene lost 4 bases, with 11 bases spanning the gap. Looked up from germline, CDR1 is SGHAT and CDR2 is FQNNGV. CDR3 sequence reads: CASSRRGGTGELFF. The CDR3, as DNA: TGTGCCAGCAGCCGCCGAGGGGGCACCGGGGAGCTGTTTTTT.

This clone was seen more than once but under ten times. The rearrangement links TRBV29-1 to TRBJ2-7, with a possible D match to TRBD2 (5 bases). V dropped 5 bases and J dropped 0 bases, with 8 bases sitting between them. The CDR3 loop spans 12 amino acids. The germline V gene has CDR1 SQVTM and CDR2 ANQGSEA. The CDR3 DNA follows: TGCAGCGTTAGCGGACCCTCCTACGAGCAGTACTTC. This translates into CSVSGPSYEQYF.